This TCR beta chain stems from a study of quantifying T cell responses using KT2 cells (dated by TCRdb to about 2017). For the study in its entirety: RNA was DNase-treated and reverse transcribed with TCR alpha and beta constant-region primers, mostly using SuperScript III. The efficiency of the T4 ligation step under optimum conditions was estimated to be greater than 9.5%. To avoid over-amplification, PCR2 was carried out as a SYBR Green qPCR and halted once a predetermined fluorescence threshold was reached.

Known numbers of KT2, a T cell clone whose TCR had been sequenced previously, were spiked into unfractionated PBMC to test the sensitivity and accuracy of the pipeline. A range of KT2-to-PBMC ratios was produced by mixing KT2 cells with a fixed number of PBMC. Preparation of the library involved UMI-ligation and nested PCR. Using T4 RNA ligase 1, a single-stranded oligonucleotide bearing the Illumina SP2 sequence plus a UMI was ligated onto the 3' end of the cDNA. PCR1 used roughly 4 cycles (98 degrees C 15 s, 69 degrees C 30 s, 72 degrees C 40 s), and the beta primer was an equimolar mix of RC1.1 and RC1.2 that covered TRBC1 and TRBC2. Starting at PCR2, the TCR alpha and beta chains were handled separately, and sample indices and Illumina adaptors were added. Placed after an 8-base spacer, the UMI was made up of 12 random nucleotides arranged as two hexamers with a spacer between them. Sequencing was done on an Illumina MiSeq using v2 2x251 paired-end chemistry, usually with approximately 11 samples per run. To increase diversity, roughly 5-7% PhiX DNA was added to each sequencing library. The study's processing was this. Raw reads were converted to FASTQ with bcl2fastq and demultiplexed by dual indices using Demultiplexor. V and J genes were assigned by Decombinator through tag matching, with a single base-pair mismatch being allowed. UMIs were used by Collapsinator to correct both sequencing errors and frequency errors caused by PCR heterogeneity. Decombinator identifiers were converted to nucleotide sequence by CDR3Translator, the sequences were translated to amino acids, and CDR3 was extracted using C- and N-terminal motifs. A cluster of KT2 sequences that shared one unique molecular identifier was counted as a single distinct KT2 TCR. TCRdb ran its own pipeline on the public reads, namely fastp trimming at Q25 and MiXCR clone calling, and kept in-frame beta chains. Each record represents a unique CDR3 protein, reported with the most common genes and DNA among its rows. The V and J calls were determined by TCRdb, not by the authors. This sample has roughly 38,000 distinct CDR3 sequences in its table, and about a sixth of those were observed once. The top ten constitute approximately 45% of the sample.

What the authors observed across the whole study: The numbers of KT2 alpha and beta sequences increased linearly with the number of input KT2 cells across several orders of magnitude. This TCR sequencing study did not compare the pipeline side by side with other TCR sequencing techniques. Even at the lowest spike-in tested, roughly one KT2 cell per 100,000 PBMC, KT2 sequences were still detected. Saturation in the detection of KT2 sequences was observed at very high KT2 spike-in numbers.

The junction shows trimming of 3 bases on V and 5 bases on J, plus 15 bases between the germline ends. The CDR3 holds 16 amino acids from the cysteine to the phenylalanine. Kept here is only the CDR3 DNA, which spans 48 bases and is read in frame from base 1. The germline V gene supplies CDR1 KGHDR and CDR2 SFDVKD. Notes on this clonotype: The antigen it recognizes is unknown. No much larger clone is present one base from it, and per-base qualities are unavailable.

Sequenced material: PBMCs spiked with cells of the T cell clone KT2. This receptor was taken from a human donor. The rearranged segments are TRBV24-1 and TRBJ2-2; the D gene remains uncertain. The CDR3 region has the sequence CATSDPTSVGTGELFF. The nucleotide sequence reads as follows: TGTGCCACCAGTGATCCGACATCGGTAGGGACCGGGGAGCTGTTTTTT.